The 27 T cell receptor beta chains presented below share a single source sample, sequenced in a study of beta chain features in type 1 diabetes. The entirety of the isolated RNA underwent reverse transcription, so expressed TCRB transcripts were sequenced. TCRdb's copy holds only in-frame clones and misses some; the assay was immunoSEQ multiplex PCR. The sample carries around 500,000 clones, about an eighth recorded once. Sequencing was carried out using naive CD4+ T cells from blood. The receptor set was obtained from a woman aged 18-29 years in good health.

CDR3 nucleotides: TGTGCCAGCGCAGAAAGAGTAGGCGAGAACTACGAGCAGTACGTC. As protein: CASAERVGENYEQYV. The chain carries TRBV18 and TRBJ2-7; D gene ambiguous. This CDR3 is 15 amino acids long. The germline V gene has CDR1 KGHSH and CDR2 LQKENI. V lost 8 bases and J lost 3, with 20 bases in between.

This clone was seen a handful of times. CDR3 amino acids: CASSAQVTDTQYF. CDR3 DNA: TGTGCCAGCAGCGCCCAGGTGACAGATACGCAGTATTTT. The chain has TRBV7-3 and TRBJ2-3; D uncertain. Germline CDR1 SGHTA, CDR2 FQGTGA. The CDR3 is 13 amino acids. Trimming took off 5 bases at V and 3 bases at J, with 9 bases between the two ends.

The V call is TRBV28, the J call TRBJ2-7, with 7 bases that match TRBD1. The CDR3 runs 16 residues. Germline values: CDR1 MDHEN, CDR2 SYDVKM. Trimming removed 4 bases from V and 1 base from J; junction bases left unmatched: 10. CDR3 protein: CASSSRTGSFSYEQYV. The CDR3 DNA sequence: TGTGCCAGCAGTTCAAGGACAGGTTCCTTTTCCTACGAGCAGTACGTC.

This sequence joins TRBV28 and TRBJ2-4, with a weak D call TRBD1 (5 bases). The V gene's germline CDR1 is MDHEN and CDR2 SYDVKM. CDR3 size: 14 residues. V was clipped by 3 bases and J by 1 base, with 7 bases between them. The CDR3, as DNA: TGTGCCAGCAGTTTCCCAGGGGCCAAAAACATTCAGTACTTC. Residues: CASSFPGAKNIQYF.

The CDR3 region has the DNA TGTGCCAGCAGCGACCGGCGGGCCAACACCGGGGAGCTGTTTTTT. Protein product: CASSDRRANTGELFF. This rearrangement joins TRBV7-2 to TRBJ2-2, with TRBD2 as a possible D gene (5 bases). The ends were cut back, 5 bases at V and 2 bases at J, with 12 bases in the middle. Per germline, CDR1 SGHTA and CDR2 FQGNSA. This CDR3 is 15 amino acids long.

This clone was counted between two and nine times. The genes are TRBV7-2 and TRBJ2-3; possible D gene TRBD2, 7 bases. Germline V gene sequence: CDR1 SGHTA, CDR2 FQGNSA. The V end lost 6 bases, the J end lost 3 bases, and 16 bases lay between the germline ends. This CDR3 has 15 amino acids. For the CDR3, the DNA is TGTGCCAGCAGAAGGGGGAGGGGCCTAACAGATACGCAGTATTTT. Its protein is CASRRGRGLTDTQYF.

This clone was found a few times. The V call is TRBV5-4, the J call TRBJ2-5; either TRBD1 or TRBD2 may fit D (5 bases each). The germline V and J ends were trimmed by 3 bases and 3 bases, with 9 bases remaining between them. The CDR3 contains 13 residues. From germline, CDR1 is SGHNT and CDR2 YYREEE (reference sequence). CDR3 region: CASSYGTEETQYF. For the CDR3, the DNA is TGTGCCAGCAGCTACGGGACGGAAGAGACCCAGTACTTC.

This clone was recorded a few times. The chain employs TRBV2 and TRBJ1-1, with 8 bases lining up with TRBD1. With V trimmed by 8 bases and J by 1 base, 9 bases remained unmatched. This CDR3 contains 15 residues. Germline assignment: CDR1 SNHLY and CDR2 FYNNEI. CDR3 coding DNA: TGTGCCAGCCCGGACAGGGCAAGGGGGAACACTGAAGCTTTCTTT. This translates into CASPDRARGNTEAFF.

This clone was seen a handful of times. The rearrangement links TRBV30 to TRBJ1-4; maybe TRBD1 (6 bases). Trimming cost V 3 bases and J 8 bases, with 16 bases left between them. CDR1 is GTSNPN, CDR2 SVGIG, per germline (reference sequence). The CDR3 covers 14 residues. In DNA, the CDR3 is TGTGCCTGGAGAGGCCCAGGGGAGGGCGAAAAACTGTTTTTT. Its translation: CAWRGPGEGEKLFF.

This clone was found a few times. V usage is TRBV27 and J usage is TRBJ1-5, with 7 nucleotides matching TRBD1. Trimming at V came to 5 bases and at J to 0 bases, leaving 4 bases not matched to a gene. The CDR3 covers 15 residues. Germline loops: CDR1 MNHEY, CDR2 SMNVEV (reference sequence). CDR3 coding DNA: TGTGCCAGCAGTCTCAGACAGGGTAGCAATCAGCCCCAGCATTTT. Its protein is CASSLRQGSNQPQHF.

A few counts support this clone. The chain is built from TRBV18 and TRBJ2-7; D is undetermined. This CDR3 region has 15 residues. Germline lookup yields CDR1 KGHSH and CDR2 LQKENI. The V end lost 3 bases, the J end lost 1 base, and 13 bases lay between the germline ends. The CDR3 loop is CASSPSMLRSYEQYF. CDR3 DNA sequence: TGTGCCAGCTCACCCTCGATGCTCCGATCCTACGAGCAGTACTTC. Supplemented by reference TRBV18 and TRBJ2-7, the full variable domain reads NAGVMQNPRHLVRRRGQEARLRCSPMKGHSHVYWYRQLPEEGLKFMVYLQKENIIDESGMPKERFSAEFPKEGPSILRIQQVVRGDSAAYFCASSPSMLRSYEQYFGPGTRLTVT.

The chain is built from TRBV29-1 and TRBJ1-2; D call uncertain. CDR1 is SQVTM and CDR2 is ANQGSEA in the germline V gene. CDR3 length: 12 residues. V gave up 4 bases and J gave up 4 bases, with 10 bases separating them. CDR3 sequence reads: CSVVGQLYGYTF. For the CDR3, the DNA is TGCAGCGTTGTAGGCCAACTCTATGGCTACACCTTC.

The chain recombines TRBV28 with TRBJ1-1; TRBD1 might be the D (5 bases). V lost 5 bases to trimming and J lost 0 bases, with 10 bases between them. CDR1 MDHEN and CDR2 SYDVKM come from the germline V gene. This CDR3 has 14 residues. CDR3 sequence: CASSPGGMNTEAFF. The CDR3 nucleotides are TGTGCCAGCAGTCCCGGGGGGATGAACACTGAAGCTTTCTTT.

This clone has just a few counts. The CDR3 nucleotides read TGTGCCACCGCCTCCCGACAGGGCACCGGGGAGCTGTTTTTT. Residues: CATASRQGTGELFF. V is TRBV2 and J is TRBJ2-2; 7 nucleotides line up with TRBD1. Germline CDR1 is SNHLY and CDR2 is FYNNEI. The CDR3 spans 14 residues. Trimming removed 10 bases from V and 4 bases from J; junction bases left unmatched: 9. The whole variable domain, filled in from reference TRBV2 and TRBJ2-2, reads EPEVTQTPSHQVTQMGQEVILRCVPISNHLYFYWYRQILGQKVEFLVSFYNNEISEKSEIFDDQFSVERPDGSNFTLKIRSTKLEDSAMYFCATASRQGTGELFFGEGSRLTVL.

The V gene is TRBV7-2, the J gene TRBJ2-1; D unclear. The germline V gene encodes CDR1 SGHTA and CDR2 FQGNSA. The CDR3 runs to 13 residues. V lost 3 bases, J lost 9 bases, and 12 bases lay in between. CDR3 sequence reads: CASSLHPSSEQFF. CDR3 DNA sequence: TGTGCCAGCAGCTTGCACCCTAGTAGTGAGCAGTTCTTC.

This clone was detected only a few times. Other DNA sequences in the sample encode the same CDR3. The chain has TRBV7-2 and TRBJ2-5; D is undetermined. Per germline, CDR1 SGHTA and CDR2 FQGNSA. Trimming stripped 0 bases from V and 5 bases from J, with 7 bases between. CDR3 length equals 13 residues. The CDR3 coding sequence is TGTGCCAGCAGCTTAGCGATAAGGGAGACCCAGTACTTC. Protein product: CASSLAIRETQYF. The full variable domain, rest sourced from reference TRBV7-2 and TRBJ2-5, is GAGVSQSPSNKVTEKGKDVELRCDPISGHTALYWYRQSLGQGLEFLIYFQGNSAPDKSGLPSDRFSAERTGGSVSTLTIQRTQQEDSAVYLCASSLAIRETQYFGPGTRLLVL.

This clone was observed a handful of times. The gene calls are TRBV20-1 and TRBJ1-1; no reliable D call. The germline V gene encodes CDR1 DFQATT and CDR2 SNEGSKA (reference sequence). The CDR3 spans 11 residues. Trimming cost V 6 bases and J 5 bases, with 10 bases left between them. This CDR3 reads CSALIRTEAFF. Here the CDR3 DNA reads TGCAGTGCATTAATCCGTACTGAAGCTTTCTTT.

J is TRBJ1-4 and V is TRBV27; D ambiguous. V shed 9 bases and J shed 9 bases, with 20 bases lying between them. CDR1 and CDR2 (germline): MNHEY, SMNVEV (reference sequence). The CDR3 is 14 residues long. The CDR3 DNA reads as TGTGCCAGTCTTTCGGTGACTGGAGAGAAAAAACTGTTTTTT. Translation: CASLSVTGEKKLFF.

There are a few counts of this clone. The sample holds other DNA sequences that translate to the same CDR3. The chain uses TRBV29-1 and TRBJ1-2; 7 nucleotides align to TRBD1. The CDR3 consists of 11 residues. CDR1 and CDR2 from the germline V gene are SQVTM and ANQGSEA. Trimming took 4 bases from V and 8 from J; bases not matched to a gene: 4. The CDR3 loop is CSVGQGAGYTF. CDR3 in DNA: TGCAGCGTTGGACAGGGCGCGGGCTACACCTTC.

The rearrangement joins TRBV4-2 to TRBJ2-4, with D possibly being TRBD2 (5 bases). V dropped 0 bases and J dropped 7 bases, with 16 bases sitting between them. CDR1 LGHNA and CDR2 YNFKEQ come from the germline V gene. The CDR3 consists of 16 residues. CDR3 in amino acids: CASSQDTAGVVNIQYF. In DNA form, the CDR3 reads TGTGCCAGCAGCCAAGACACGGCCGGGGTTGTCAACATTCAGTACTTC.

The chain combines TRBV7-2 with TRBJ2-5; perhaps TRBD1 as D (6 bases). The J call may be mistaken, given a closer DNA end match to TRBJ2-7. Germline V gene data show CDR1 as SGHTA and CDR2 as FQGNSA. This CDR3 region has 13 residues. The CDR3 DNA follows: TGTGCCAGCAGTTTGGGGGCCCGCTACGAGCAGTACTTC. This sequence encodes CASSLGARYEQYF.

This clone turned up a few times. V and J are TRBV2 and TRBJ1-1, with D unresolved. Trimming left V 4 bases short and J 8 bases short, with 8 bases between. Germline loops: CDR1 SNHLY, CDR2 FYNNEI. CDR3 size: 11 residues. CDR3 residues: CASSVGPEAFF. Here the CDR3 DNA reads TGTGCCAGCAGTGTAGGTCCCGAAGCTTTCTTT.

This clone was seen more than once but under ten times. The J gene is TRBJ2-3, the V gene TRBV15; 8 bases fit TRBD1. Looked up from germline, CDR1 is LNHNV and CDR2 is YYDKDF (reference sequence). V was pared by 4 bases and J by 3 bases, with 6 bases of the junction left unmatched. This CDR3 has 15 amino acids. CDR3 sequence reads: CATSKRTGRTDTQYF. In nucleotides, the CDR3 is TGTGCCACCAGCAAAAGGACAGGGCGGACAGATACGCAGTATTTT.

This chain uses TRBV9 with TRBJ2-3; D might be TRBD2 (6 bases). Germline V CDR1 and CDR2: SGDLS, YYNGEE. The CDR3 has 15 amino acids. V lost 1 base to trimming and J lost 6 bases, with 15 bases between them. The CDR3 loop reads CASSVISAGTDTQYF. CDR3 in DNA: TGTGCCAGCAGCGTAATCTCGGCGGGAACGGATACGCAGTATTTT.

The sample holds a few counts of this clone. The rearrangement joins TRBV6-5 to TRBJ2-2, with D uncertain. Germline CDR1 is MNHEY and CDR2 is SVGAGI. This CDR3 is 15 amino acids long. V dropped 2 bases and J dropped 4 bases, with 11 bases sitting between them. CDR3 in amino acids: CASSYLFTVTGELFF. The DNA for the CDR3 is TGTGCCAGCAGTTACCTTTTCACAGTCACCGGGGAGCTGTTTTTT.

The chain has TRBV7-2 and TRBJ2-1; D is perhaps TRBD1 (6 bases). V was cut by 4 bases and J by 1 base, with 11 bases left in between. The CDR3 length is 15 residues. The germline V gene has CDR1 SGHTA and CDR2 FQGNSA. DNA for the CDR3: TGTGCCAGCAGCTATCGGGACACATCCTACAATGAGCAGTTCTTC. Its protein is CASSYRDTSYNEQFF.

The sample holds a few counts of this clone. V and J are TRBV6-1 and TRBJ1-1; no reliable D call. V was cut by 4 bases and J by 8 bases, with 8 bases left in between. Germline V lookup: CDR1 MNHNS, CDR2 SASEGT. This CDR3 comprises 11 residues. DNA of the CDR3: TGTGCCAGCAGTGCCCGGACGGAAGCTTTCTTT. As protein: CASSARTEAFF.